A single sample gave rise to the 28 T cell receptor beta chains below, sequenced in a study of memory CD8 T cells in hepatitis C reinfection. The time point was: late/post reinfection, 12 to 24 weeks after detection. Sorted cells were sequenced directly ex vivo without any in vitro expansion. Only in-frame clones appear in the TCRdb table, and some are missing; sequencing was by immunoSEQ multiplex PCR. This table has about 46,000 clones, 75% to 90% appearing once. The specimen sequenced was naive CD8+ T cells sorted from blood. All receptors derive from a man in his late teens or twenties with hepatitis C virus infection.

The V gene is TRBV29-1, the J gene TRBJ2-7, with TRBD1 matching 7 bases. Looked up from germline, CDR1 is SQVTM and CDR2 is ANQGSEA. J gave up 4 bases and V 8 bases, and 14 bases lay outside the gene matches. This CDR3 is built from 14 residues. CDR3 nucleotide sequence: TGCAGCATTTCACACCCTGACAGGGATTACGAGCAGTACTTC. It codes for CSISHPDRDYEQYF.

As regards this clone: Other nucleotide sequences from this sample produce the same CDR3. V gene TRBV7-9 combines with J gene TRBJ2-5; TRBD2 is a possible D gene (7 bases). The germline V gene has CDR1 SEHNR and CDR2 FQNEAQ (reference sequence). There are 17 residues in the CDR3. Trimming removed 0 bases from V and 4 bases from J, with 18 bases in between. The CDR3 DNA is TGTGCCAGCAGCTTAGCGTCCCAGAAGGGAGGGGGAGAGACCCAGTACTTC. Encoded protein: CASSLASQKGGGETQYF.

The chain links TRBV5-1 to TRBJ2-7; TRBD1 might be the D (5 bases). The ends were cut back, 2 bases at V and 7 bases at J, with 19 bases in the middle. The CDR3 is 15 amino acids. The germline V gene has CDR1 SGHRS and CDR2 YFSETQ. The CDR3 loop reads CASSFDPGAVREQYF. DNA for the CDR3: TGCGCCAGCAGCTTTGACCCTGGGGCAGTCCGAGAGCAGTACTTC.

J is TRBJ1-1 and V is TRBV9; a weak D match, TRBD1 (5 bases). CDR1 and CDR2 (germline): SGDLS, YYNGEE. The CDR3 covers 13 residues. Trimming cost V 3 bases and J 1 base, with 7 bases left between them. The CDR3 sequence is CASSAGQNTEAFF. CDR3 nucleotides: TGTGCCAGCAGCGCCGGACAGAACACTGAAGCTTTCTTT. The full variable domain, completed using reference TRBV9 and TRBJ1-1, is DSGVTQTPKHLITATGQRVTLRCSPRSGDLSVYWYQQSLDQGLQFLIQYYNGEERAKGNILERFSAQQFPDLHSELNLSSLELGDSALYFCASSAGQNTEAFFGQGTRLTVV.

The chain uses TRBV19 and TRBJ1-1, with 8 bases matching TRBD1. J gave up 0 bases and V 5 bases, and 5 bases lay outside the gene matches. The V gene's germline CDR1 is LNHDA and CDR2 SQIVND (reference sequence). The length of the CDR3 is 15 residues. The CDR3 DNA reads TGTGCCAGTAGTCGGGCGGGACAGGTGAACACTGAAGCTTTCTTT. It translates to CASSRAGQVNTEAFF.

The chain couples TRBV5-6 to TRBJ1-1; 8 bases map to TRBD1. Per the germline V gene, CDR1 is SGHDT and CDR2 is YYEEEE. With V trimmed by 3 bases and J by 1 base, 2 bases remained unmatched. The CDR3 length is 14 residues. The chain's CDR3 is CASSYGQGNTEAFF. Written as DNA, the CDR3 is TGTGCCAGCAGCTATGGACAGGGGAACACTGAAGCTTTCTTT. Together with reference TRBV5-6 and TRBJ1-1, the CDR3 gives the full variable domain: DAGVTQSPTHLIKTRGQQVTLRCSPKSGHDTVSWYQQALGQGPQFIFQYYEEEERQRGNFPDRFSGHQFPNYSSELNVNALLLGDSALYLCASSYGQGNTEAFFGQGTRLTVV.

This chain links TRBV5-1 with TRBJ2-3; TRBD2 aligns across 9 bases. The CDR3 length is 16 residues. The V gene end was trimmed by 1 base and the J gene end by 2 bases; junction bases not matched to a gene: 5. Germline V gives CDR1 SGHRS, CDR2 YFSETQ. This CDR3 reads CASSLSLAGFTDTQYF. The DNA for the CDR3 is TGCGCCAGCAGCTTGAGTCTAGCGGGGTTCACAGATACGCAGTATTTT.

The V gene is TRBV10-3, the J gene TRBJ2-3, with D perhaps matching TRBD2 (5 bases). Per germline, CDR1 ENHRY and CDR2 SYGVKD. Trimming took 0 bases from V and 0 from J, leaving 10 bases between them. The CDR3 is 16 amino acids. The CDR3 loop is CAISESPGLSTDTQYF. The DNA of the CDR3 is TGTGCCATCAGTGAGTCGCCGGGGTTGAGCACAGATACGCAGTATTTT.

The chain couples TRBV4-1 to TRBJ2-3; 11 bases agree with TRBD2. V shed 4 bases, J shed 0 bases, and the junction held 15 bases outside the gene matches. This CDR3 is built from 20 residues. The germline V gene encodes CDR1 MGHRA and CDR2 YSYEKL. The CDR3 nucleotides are TGCGCCAGCAGCCCGCCAAGGGCGGTTGCTAGCGGGGGGAGCACAGATACGCAGTATTTT. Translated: CASSPPRAVASGGSTDTQYF.

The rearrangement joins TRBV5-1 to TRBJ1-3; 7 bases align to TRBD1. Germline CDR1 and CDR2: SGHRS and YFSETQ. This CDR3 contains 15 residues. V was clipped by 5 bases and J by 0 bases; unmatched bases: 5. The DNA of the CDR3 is TGCGCCAGCAGGGACGGACAGGCCTCTGGAAACACCATATATTTT. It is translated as CASRDGQASGNTIYF. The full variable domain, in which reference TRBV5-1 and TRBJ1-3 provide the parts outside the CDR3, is KAGVTQTPRYLIKTRGQQVTLSCSPISGHRSVSWYQQTPGQGLQFLFEYFSETQRNKGNFPGRFSGRQFSNSRSEMNVSTLELGDSALYLCASRDGQASGNTIYFGEGSWLTVV.

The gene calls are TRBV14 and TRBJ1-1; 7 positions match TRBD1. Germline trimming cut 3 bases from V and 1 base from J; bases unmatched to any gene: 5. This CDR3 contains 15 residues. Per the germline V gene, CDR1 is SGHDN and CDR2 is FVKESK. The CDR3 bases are TGTGCCAGCAGCCATTGGGGACAGCAGAACACTGAAGCTTTCTTT. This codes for CASSHWGQQNTEAFF.

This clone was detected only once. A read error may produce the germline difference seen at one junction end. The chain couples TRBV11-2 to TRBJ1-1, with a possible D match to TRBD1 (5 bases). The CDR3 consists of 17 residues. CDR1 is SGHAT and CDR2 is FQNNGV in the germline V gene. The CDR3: CASSLARWGGEGDEAFF. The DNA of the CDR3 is TGTGCCAGCAGTTTAGCTCGGTGGGGGGGGGAGGGAGATGAAGCTTTCTTT.

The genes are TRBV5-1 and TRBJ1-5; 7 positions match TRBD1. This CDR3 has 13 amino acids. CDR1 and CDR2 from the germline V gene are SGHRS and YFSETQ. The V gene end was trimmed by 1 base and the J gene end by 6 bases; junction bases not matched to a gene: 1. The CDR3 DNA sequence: TGCGCCAGCAGCTTGACAGGGGCTCAGCCCCAGCATTTT. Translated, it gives CASSLTGAQPQHF. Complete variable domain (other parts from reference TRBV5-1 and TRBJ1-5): KAGVTQTPRYLIKTRGQQVTLSCSPISGHRSVSWYQQTPGQGLQFLFEYFSETQRNKGNFPGRFSGRQFSNSRSEMNVSTLELGDSALYLCASSLTGAQPQHFGDGTRLSIL.

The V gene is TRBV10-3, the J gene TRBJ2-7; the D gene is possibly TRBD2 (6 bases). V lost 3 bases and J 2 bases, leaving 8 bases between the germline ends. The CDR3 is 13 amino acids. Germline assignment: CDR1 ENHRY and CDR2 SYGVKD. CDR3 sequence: CAISETGAYEQYF. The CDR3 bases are TGTGCCATCAGTGAAACGGGAGCCTACGAGCAGTACTTC.

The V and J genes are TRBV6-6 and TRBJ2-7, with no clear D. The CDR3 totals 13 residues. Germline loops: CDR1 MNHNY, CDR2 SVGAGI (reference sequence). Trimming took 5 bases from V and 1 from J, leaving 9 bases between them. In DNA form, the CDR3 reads TGTGCCAGCAGTCGACGGGTATCCTACGAGCAGTACGTC. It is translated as CASSRRVSYEQYV.

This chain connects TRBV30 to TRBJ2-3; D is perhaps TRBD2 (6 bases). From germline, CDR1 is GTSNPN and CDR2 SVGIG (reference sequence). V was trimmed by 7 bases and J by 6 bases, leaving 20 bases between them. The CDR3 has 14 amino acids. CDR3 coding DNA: TGTGCCTCCAGCCCTGGAACTAGCATCGATACGCAGTATTTT. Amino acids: CASSPGTSIDTQYF.

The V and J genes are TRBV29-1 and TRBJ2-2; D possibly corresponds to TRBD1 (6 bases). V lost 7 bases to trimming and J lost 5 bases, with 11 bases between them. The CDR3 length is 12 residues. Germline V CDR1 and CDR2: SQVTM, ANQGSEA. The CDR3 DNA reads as TGCAGCGGCAGGGGTTTTACCGGGGAGCTGTTTTTT. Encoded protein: CSGRGFTGELFF.

CDR3 sequence: CASSMGQGPRLNYGYTF. The CDR3 nucleotides are TGCGCCAGCAGCATGGGACAGGGGCCAAGACTTAACTATGGCTACACCTTC. This sequence joins TRBV5-1 and TRBJ1-2; 10 positions match TRBD1. The trim removed 4 bases at V and 1 base at J, leaving 10 bases unmatched. The length of the CDR3 is 17 residues. Germline V gives CDR1 SGHRS, CDR2 YFSETQ.

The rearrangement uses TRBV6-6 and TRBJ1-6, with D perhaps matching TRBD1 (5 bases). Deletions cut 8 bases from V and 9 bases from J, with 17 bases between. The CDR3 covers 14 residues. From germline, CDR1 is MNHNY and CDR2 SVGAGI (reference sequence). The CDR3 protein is CASGKETVGSPLHF. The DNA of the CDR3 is TGTGCCAGCGGTAAAGAGACAGTCGGTTCACCCCTCCACTTT.

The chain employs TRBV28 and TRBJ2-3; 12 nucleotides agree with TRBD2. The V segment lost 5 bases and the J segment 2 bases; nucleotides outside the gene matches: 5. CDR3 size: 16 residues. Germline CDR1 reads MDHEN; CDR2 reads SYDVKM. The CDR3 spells CASSLGTSGYTDTQYF. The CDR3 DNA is TGTGCCAGCAGTCTCGGGACTAGCGGGTACACAGATACGCAGTATTTT.

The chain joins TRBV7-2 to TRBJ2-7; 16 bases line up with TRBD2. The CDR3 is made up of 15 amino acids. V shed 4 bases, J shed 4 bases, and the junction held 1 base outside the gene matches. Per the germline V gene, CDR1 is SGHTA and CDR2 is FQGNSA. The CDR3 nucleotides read TGTGCCAGCAGCTGGGGACTAGCGGGAGGGTACGAGCAGTACTTC. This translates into CASSWGLAGGYEQYF.

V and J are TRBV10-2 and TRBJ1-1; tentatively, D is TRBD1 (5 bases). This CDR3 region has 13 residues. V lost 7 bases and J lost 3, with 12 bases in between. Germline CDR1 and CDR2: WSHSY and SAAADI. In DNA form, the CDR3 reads TGCGCCAGCATGACGGGGGGGGACACTGAAGCTTTCTTT. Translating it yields CASMTGGDTEAFF.

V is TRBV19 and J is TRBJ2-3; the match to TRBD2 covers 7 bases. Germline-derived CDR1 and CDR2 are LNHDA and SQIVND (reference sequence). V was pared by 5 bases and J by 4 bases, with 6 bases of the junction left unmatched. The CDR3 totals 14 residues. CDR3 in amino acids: CASSYTSVPDTQYF. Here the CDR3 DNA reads TGTGCCAGTAGTTATACTAGCGTCCCAGATACGCAGTATTTT. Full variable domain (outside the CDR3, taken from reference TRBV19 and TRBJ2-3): DGGITQSPKYLFRKEGQNVTLSCEQNLNHDAMYWYRQDPGQGLRLIYYSQIVNDFQKGDIAEGYSVSREKKESFPLTVTSAQKNPTAFYLCASSYTSVPDTQYFGPGTRLTVL.

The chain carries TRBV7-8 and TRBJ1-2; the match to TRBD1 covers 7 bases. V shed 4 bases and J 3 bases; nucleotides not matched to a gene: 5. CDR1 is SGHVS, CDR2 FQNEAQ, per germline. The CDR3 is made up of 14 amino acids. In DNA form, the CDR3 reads TGTGCCAGCAGCTCACCGGGACAGCACTATGGCTACACCTTC. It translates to CASSSPGQHYGYTF.

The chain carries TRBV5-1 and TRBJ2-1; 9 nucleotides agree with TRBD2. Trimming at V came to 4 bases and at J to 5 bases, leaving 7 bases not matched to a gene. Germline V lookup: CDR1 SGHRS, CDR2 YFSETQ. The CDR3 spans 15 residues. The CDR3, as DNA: TGCGCCAGCAGCCGGGAGGGACTAGCTCACAATGAGCAGTTCTTC. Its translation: CASSREGLAHNEQFF.

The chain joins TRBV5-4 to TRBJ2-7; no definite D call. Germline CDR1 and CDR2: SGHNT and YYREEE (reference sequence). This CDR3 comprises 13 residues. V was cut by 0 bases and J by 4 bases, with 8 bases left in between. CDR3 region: CASSLEGVYEQYF. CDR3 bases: TGTGCCAGCAGCTTGGAAGGAGTTTACGAGCAGTACTTC.

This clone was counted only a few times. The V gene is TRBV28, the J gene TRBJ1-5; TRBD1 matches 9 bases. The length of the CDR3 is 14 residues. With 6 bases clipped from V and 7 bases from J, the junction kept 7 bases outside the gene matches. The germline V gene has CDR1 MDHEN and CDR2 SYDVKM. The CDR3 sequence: CASSYRQGEQPQHF. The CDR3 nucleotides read TGTGCCAGCAGCTACCGACAGGGGGAGCAGCCCCAGCATTTT.

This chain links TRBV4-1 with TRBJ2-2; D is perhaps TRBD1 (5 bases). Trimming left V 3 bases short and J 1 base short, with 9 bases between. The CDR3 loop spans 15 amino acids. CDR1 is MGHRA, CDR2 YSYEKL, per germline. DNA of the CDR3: TGCGCCAGCAGCCAGGCAGGGATGAACACCGGGGAGCTGTTTTTT. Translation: CASSQAGMNTGELFF.